This T cell receptor (beta chain) originates from a study of T cells in Graves' hyperthyroidism and ophthalmopathy. Findings and caveats of the study: The model identified upcoming ophthalmopathy a median approximately 6.5 months ahead of onset. Ophthalmopathy cases were set apart from stable hyperthyroidism by a 13 V-J model. Most clonotypes that expanded in the thyroid above 0.001 also showed up in blood.

Those patients with uncontrolled infection, other autoimmune disease, pregnancy or lactation were excluded. With respect to this clonotype: The antigen is undetermined.

Researchers amplified the TCR beta CDR3 regions from RNA transcripts. With the HTBI primer set, the TCR CDR3 went through a first round of RT-PCR. MiXCR was run by TCRdb on the multiplex PCR reads, yielding one entry per CDR3 protein. The sample has 500,000 to 800,000 distinct CDR3 sequences; roughly 46% are singletons. The CDR3 runs 17 residues. Trimming pared 5 bases from V and 4 bases from J, leaving 23 bases between. Looked up from germline, CDR1 is SNHLY and CDR2 is FYNNEI. The sequenced sample consisted of peripheral blood or thyroid tissue (not recorded which). V is TRBV2 and J is TRBJ1-2, with a weak D call TRBD1 (6 bases). The origin of this receptor is an adult man with Graves' disease, either hyperthyroidism or ophthalmopathy (not recorded which). The CDR3 nucleotides are TGTGCCAGCAGTTACTTTACCTCCTCAGGGGTGCGCTATGGCTACACCTTC. Protein product: CASSYFTSSGVRYGYTF. The variable domain in full, with the rest retrieved from reference TRBV2 and TRBJ1-2, is EPEVTQTPSHQVTQMGQEVILRCVPISNHLYFYWYRQILGQKVEFLVSFYNNEISEKSEIFDDQFSVERPDGSNFTLKIRSTKLEDSAMYFCASSYFTSSGVRYGYTFGSGTRLTVV.